The 27 T cell receptor beta chains listed next were all sequenced from one sample in a study of post-analysis software for immune sequencing data. General observations from the study: TRBV5-6, TRBV5-1 and TRBV20-1 belonged to a set of about five TRBV segments that were more frequent in patients than controls.

Their cognate antigens are unknown. Unique molecular identifiers were carried by the TCR beta cDNA libraries. TCRdb analysed the PCR reads with MiXCR anew, one entry per CDR3 protein. The sample records about 800,000 distinct CDR3 sequences, 25% to 30% being singletons. The sequencing input was blood. All receptors come from a girl aged 10 to 17 with multiple sclerosis.

This clonotype was found a few times. The rearrangement links TRBV5-1 to TRBJ1-1, with D unresolved. Per the germline V gene, CDR1 is SGHRS and CDR2 is YFSETQ. V gave up 2 bases and J gave up 0 bases, with 11 bases separating them. The CDR3 length is 15 residues. CDR3: CASSFSADLNTEAFF. The DNA of the CDR3 is TGCGCCAGCAGCTTTTCGGCGGACTTGAACACTGAAGCTTTCTTT.

The chain couples TRBV20-1 to TRBJ2-7; D is unresolved. Per the germline V gene, CDR1 is DFQATT and CDR2 is SNEGSKA (reference sequence). V was cut by 3 bases and J by 3 bases, with 9 bases left in between. CDR3 size: 12 residues. CDR3 DNA: TGCAGTGCTAGGGGATTTGACTACGAGCAGTACTTC. As protein: CSARGFDYEQYF.

The genes are TRBV7-2 and TRBJ1-2; 8 positions agree with TRBD1. CDR1 is SGHTA, CDR2 FQGNSA, per germline. The CDR3 length is 14 residues. The ends lost 8 bases at V and 5 bases at J; junction bases unmatched: 10. The chain's CDR3 is CASSGGRGSYGYTF. The CDR3 DNA sequence: TGTGCCAGCTCAGGGGGCAGGGGAAGTTATGGCTACACCTTC.

V usage is TRBV12-3 or TRBV12-4 and J usage is TRBJ2-1, with 9 bases lining up with TRBD2. V lost 6 bases and J lost 8; bases outside the gene matches: 11. The CDR3 runs 15 residues. The CDR3 sequence is CASSQMAGGPYEQFF. DNA for the CDR3: TGTGCCAGCAGCCAAATGGCGGGGGGGCCCTATGAGCAGTTCTTC.

V and J are TRBV20-1 and TRBJ1-5; D is ambiguous. The CDR3 length is 17 residues. Looked up from germline, CDR1 is DFQATT and CDR2 is SNEGSKA (reference sequence). The V gene lost 3 bases and the J gene lost 2 bases, with 20 bases spanning the gap. The CDR3 DNA is TGCAGTGCTAGTTGGACTTCTCCCGTGGCGGGCAATCAGCCCCAGCATTTT. Protein sequence: CSASWTSPVAGNQPQHF.

The genes are TRBV5-1 and TRBJ2-5; TRBD1 agrees at 8 bases. This CDR3 contains 16 residues. The junction had 8 bases not matched to a gene; V was cut back by 0 bases and J by 4 bases. The germline V gene encodes CDR1 SGHRS and CDR2 YFSETQ. CDR3 DNA: TGCGCCAGCAGCTTGGGGACAGGGAGATGGGGAGAGACCCAGTACTTC. Its translation is CASSLGTGRWGETQYF.

The chain links TRBV11-2 to TRBJ2-4, with D perhaps matching TRBD1 (6 bases). Germline values: CDR1 SGHAT, CDR2 FQNNGV. V was cut by 1 base and J by 8 bases, with 15 bases left in between. The CDR3 has 15 residues. The DNA of the CDR3 is TGTGCCAGCAGCTTAGGTTCGGCAGGGGAAGACATTCAGTACTTC. Translation gives CASSLGSAGEDIQYF.

This clonotype was picked up a small number of times. The chain joins TRBV20-1 to TRBJ2-7; D might be TRBD2 (6 bases). The V gene lost 0 bases and the J gene lost 4 bases, with 16 bases spanning the gap. Germline V gene sequence: CDR1 DFQATT, CDR2 SNEGSKA (reference sequence). The CDR3 is made up of 15 amino acids. The CDR3 nucleotides read TGCAGTGCTAGAGATTCGTACGGGAGTAGATACGAGCAGTACTTC. Encoded protein: CSARDSYGSRYEQYF.

The DNA of the CDR3 is TGTGCCAGCAGCTCGGACAGGGGGGTTACAGATACGCAGTATTTT. It encodes CASSSDRGVTDTQYF. The chain combines TRBV13 with TRBJ2-3; TRBD1 aligns across 10 bases. Germline values: CDR1 PRHDT, CDR2 FYEKMQ (reference sequence). V shed 4 bases, J shed 3 bases, and the junction held 4 bases outside the gene matches. The CDR3 is made up of 15 amino acids.

This clonotype appeared a few times. This rearrangement joins TRBV20-1 to TRBJ2-1; D is uncertain. The V gene lost 6 bases and the J gene lost 7 bases, with 13 bases spanning the gap. This CDR3 contains 12 residues. Germline loops: CDR1 DFQATT, CDR2 SNEGSKA (reference sequence). This CDR3 is CSAHRGGNEQFF. In nucleotides, the CDR3 is TGCAGTGCCCATCGCGGTGGGAATGAGCAGTTCTTC.

The rearrangement joins TRBV12-3 or TRBV12-4 to TRBJ1-5; TRBD1 is a possible D gene (5 bases). CDR3 length: 17 residues. V was cut by 5 bases and J by 0 bases, with 17 bases left in between. CDR3 sequence (DNA): TGTGCCAGCAGTCCGGCGGGACGGACCCTTAGCAATCAGCCCCAGCATTTT. Its translation: CASSPAGRTLSNQPQHF.

The J gene is TRBJ1-2, the V gene TRBV6-5; 7 bases fit TRBD1. This CDR3 region has 13 residues. Germline CDR1 MNHEY, CDR2 SVGAGI. J lost 8 bases, V lost 5 bases, and 8 bases had no gene match. The CDR3 coding sequence is TGTGCCAGCAGTCGACAGGGTGAGGAAGGCTACACCTTC. Its translation is CASSRQGEEGYTF.

This sequence joins TRBV7-2 and TRBJ2-7; D gene ambiguous. The germline V gene has CDR1 SGHTA and CDR2 FQGNSA. This CDR3 region has 14 residues. Trimming took 5 bases from V and 6 from J, leaving 17 bases between them. CDR3 sequence: CASSIPGGVGEQYF. CDR3 nucleotides: TGTGCCAGCAGCATACCCGGTGGGGTAGGCGAGCAGTACTTC.

This clonotype was seen a handful of times. The gene calls are TRBV20-1 and TRBJ1-5, with D unresolved. The germline CDR1 and CDR2 sequences are DFQATT and SNEGSKA (reference sequence). The length of the CDR3 is 11 residues. V was clipped by 3 bases and J by 5 bases, with 5 bases between them. The CDR3 nucleotides are TGCAGTGCTAGTCCCGATCAGCCCCAGCATTTT. The encoded protein is CSASPDQPQHF.

This clonotype was recorded a few times. The chain links TRBV20-1 to TRBJ2-7, with 12 bases matching TRBD2. Trimming took 4 bases from V and 5 from J; bases not matched to a gene: 6. This CDR3 contains 14 residues. Germline CDR1 and CDR2: DFQATT and SNEGSKA (reference sequence). CDR3 region: CSAKWTSGTNEQYF. The CDR3 nucleotides read TGCAGTGCTAAATGGACTAGCGGGACGAACGAGCAGTACTTC.

To note about this clonotype: The junction departs from germline at one end; a sequencing error may be responsible. V gene TRBV5-1 combines with J gene TRBJ2-1; D tentatively reads TRBD1 or TRBD2 (6 bases each). The CDR3 is 16 residues long. Germline V CDR1 and CDR2: SGHRS, YFSETQ. In nucleotides, the CDR3 is TGCGCCAACAGCTTGGGACGGGGGCCCTATTACAATGAGCAGTTCTTC. It translates to CANSLGRGPYYNEQFF.

Only a few counts were recorded for this clonotype. The chain is built from TRBV5-5 and TRBJ2-5; 7 nucleotides align to TRBD2. Trimming removed 3 bases from V and 5 bases from J; junction bases left unmatched: 4. CDR1 and CDR2 (germline): SGHKS, YYEKEE (reference sequence). This CDR3 has 13 amino acids. CDR3 bases: TGTGCCAGCAGCTCTAGCGGATGGGAGACCCAGTACTTC. It specifies CASSSSGWETQYF.

This chain uses TRBV20-1 with TRBJ1-2, with 9 bases matching TRBD1. The V segment lost 6 bases and the J segment 4 bases; nucleotides outside the gene matches: 6. Germline loops: CDR1 DFQATT, CDR2 SNEGSKA (reference sequence). The CDR3 contains 13 residues. CDR3 in DNA: TGCAGTGCCGCCTTGGGACAGGGCTATGGCTACACCTTC. Protein product: CSAALGQGYGYTF.

The rearrangement links TRBV12-3 or TRBV12-4 to TRBJ2-1, with 7 bases matching TRBD1. Trimming removed 5 bases from V and 2 bases from J; junction bases left unmatched: 3. The CDR3 consists of 14 residues. For the CDR3, the DNA is TGTGCCAGCAGTCCCGGGACAGCCTACAATGAGCAGTTCTTC. The encoded protein is CASSPGTAYNEQFF.

V gene TRBV6-1 combines with J gene TRBJ2-5; 8 bases align to TRBD2. Germline V CDR1 and CDR2: MNHNS, SASEGT. The CDR3 has 15 amino acids. With 3 bases clipped from V and 11 bases from J, the junction kept 14 bases outside the gene matches. CDR3 sequence (DNA): TGTGCCAGCAGTGAGGTAGCGGGAAGGTACAATGAGCAGTACTTC. Translating it yields CASSEVAGRYNEQYF.

The table lists this clonotype with a few counts. This rearrangement joins TRBV6-1 to TRBJ1-2; D uncertain. The CDR3 loop spans 14 amino acids. Germline V gene sequence: CDR1 MNHNS, CDR2 SASEGT. V lost 1 base and J lost 5, with 11 bases in between. The CDR3 DNA sequence: TGTGCCAGCAGTGAAGTGTTGGCGGGTTATGGCTACACCTTC. Residues: CASSEVLAGYGYTF.

This clonotype was counted at least ten times. The chain couples TRBV27 to TRBJ2-1; D is uncertain. Germline CDR1 and CDR2: MNHEY and SMNVEV (reference sequence). V lost 7 bases and J lost 5, with 18 bases in between. The CDR3 has 15 amino acids. The CDR3 sequence: CASTPLREVDNEQFF. In DNA, the CDR3 is TGTGCCAGCACACCCCTCCGAGAGGTGGACAATGAGCAGTTCTTC.

This chain links TRBV12-3 or TRBV12-4 with TRBJ1-5; D call uncertain. CDR3 length: 15 amino acids. V was cut by 4 bases and J by 0 bases, with 10 bases left in between. The CDR3 here is CASSSTRNSNQPQHF. CDR3 sequence (DNA): TGTGCCAGCAGTTCCACAAGAAATAGCAATCAGCCCCAGCATTTT.

This clonotype was counted between two and nine times. The CDR3 reads CSASIVTRTHEQYF. As DNA, the CDR3 is TGCAGTGCTAGTATAGTGACCCGGACCCACGAGCAGTACTTC. J is TRBJ2-7 and V is TRBV20-1, with D hard to call. Looked up from germline, CDR1 is DFQATT and CDR2 is SNEGSKA (reference sequence). The CDR3 loop spans 14 amino acids. Trimming left V 3 bases short and J 5 bases short, with 17 bases between.

In this sample, this clonotype turned up a few times. The chain has TRBV5-5 and TRBJ1-2, with D tentatively TRBD1 (5 bases). Germline V gene data show CDR1 as SGHKS and CDR2 as YYEKEE (reference sequence). V was shortened by 5 bases and J by 4 bases, with 15 bases between the two germline ends. The CDR3 sequence is 14 residues long. CDR3 amino acids: CASSIAGTGYGYTF. For the CDR3, the DNA is TGTGCCAGCAGTATTGCCGGGACGGGCTATGGCTACACCTTC. The full variable domain, its missing parts supplied by reference TRBV5-5 and TRBJ1-2, is DAGVTQSPTHLIKTRGQQVTLRCSPISGHKSVSWYQQVLGQGPQFIFQYYEKEERGRGNFPDRFSARQFPNYSSELNVNALLLGDSALYLCASSIAGTGYGYTFGSGTRLTVV.

There are a few counts of this clonotype. The chain uses TRBV11-2 and TRBJ2-3; the D gene is possibly TRBD2 (5 bases). The length of the CDR3 is 16 residues. Germline CDR1 reads SGHAT; CDR2 reads FQNNGV. The ends were cut back, 0 bases at V and 6 bases at J, with 16 bases in the middle. CDR3 loop: CASSLDGGLSADTQYF. In nucleotides, the CDR3 is TGTGCCAGCAGCTTAGACGGCGGACTTTCGGCGGATACGCAGTATTTT.

The CDR3: CASSMRDRGTYEQYF. As DNA, the CDR3 is TGTGCCAGCAGTATGCGGGACAGAGGAACCTACGAGCAGTACTTC. The chain combines TRBV3-1 with TRBJ2-4; D is possibly TRBD1 (7 bases). The last part of the DNA fits TRBJ2-7 better; the J call may be wrong. This CDR3 spans 15 amino acids. In germline, CDR1 is LGHDT, CDR2 YNNKEL (reference sequence).